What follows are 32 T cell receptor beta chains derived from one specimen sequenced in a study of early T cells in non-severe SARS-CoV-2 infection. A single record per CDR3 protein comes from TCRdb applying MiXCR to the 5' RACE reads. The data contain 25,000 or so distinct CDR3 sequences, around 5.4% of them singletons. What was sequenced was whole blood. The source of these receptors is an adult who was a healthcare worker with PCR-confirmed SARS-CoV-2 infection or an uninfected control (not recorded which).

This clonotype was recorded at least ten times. CDR3: CSVPQNTEAFF. CDR3 sequence (DNA): TGCAGTGTTCCGCAGAACACTGAAGCTTTCTTT. The V gene is TRBV20-1, the J gene TRBJ1-1; D unclear. Germline-derived CDR1 and CDR2 are DFQATT and SNEGSKA (reference sequence). This CDR3 has 11 residues. Trimming left V 7 bases short and J 1 base short, with 7 bases between.

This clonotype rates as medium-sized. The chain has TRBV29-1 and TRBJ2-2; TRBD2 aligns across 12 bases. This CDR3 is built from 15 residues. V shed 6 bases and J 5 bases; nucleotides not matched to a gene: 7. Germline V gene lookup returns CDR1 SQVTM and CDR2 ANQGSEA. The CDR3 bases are TGCAGCGTGAAAACTAGCGGGGGGCTGACCGGGGAGCTGTTTTTT. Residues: CSVKTSGGLTGELFF.

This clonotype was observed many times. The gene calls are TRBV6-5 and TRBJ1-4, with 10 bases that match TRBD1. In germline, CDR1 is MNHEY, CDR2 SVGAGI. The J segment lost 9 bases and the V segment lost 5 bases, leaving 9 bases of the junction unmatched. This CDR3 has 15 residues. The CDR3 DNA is TGTGCCAGCAGTAGCCGGGACAGGGGAATGAAAAAACTGTTTTTT. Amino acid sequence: CASSSRDRGMKKLFF.

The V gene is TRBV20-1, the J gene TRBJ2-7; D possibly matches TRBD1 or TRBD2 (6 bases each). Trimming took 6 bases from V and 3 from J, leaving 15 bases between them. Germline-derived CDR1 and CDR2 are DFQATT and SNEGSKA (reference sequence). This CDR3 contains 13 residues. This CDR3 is CSAKIGGLYEQYF. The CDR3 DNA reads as TGCAGTGCCAAGATAGGGGGGCTCTACGAGCAGTACTTC.

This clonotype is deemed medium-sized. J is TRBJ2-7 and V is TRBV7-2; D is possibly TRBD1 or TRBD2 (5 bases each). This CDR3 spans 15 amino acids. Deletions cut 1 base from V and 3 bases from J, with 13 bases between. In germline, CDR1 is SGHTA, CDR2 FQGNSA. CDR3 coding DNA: TGTGCCAGCAGCTTAGGGGACCGCCCCTTCTACGAGCAGTACTTC. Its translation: CASSLGDRPFYEQYF.

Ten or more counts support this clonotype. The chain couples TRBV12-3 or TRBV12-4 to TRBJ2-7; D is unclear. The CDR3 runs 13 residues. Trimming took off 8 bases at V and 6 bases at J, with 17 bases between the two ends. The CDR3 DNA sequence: TGTGCCAGCGAAAACAACCTGGCCGGCGAGCAGTACTTC. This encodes CASENNLAGEQYF.

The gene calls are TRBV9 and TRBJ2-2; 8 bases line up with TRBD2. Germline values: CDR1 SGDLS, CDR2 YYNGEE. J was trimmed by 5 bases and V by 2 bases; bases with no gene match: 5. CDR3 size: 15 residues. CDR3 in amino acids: CASSVSGGPTGELFF. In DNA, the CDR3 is TGTGCCAGCAGCGTCAGCGGGGGACCTACCGGGGAGCTGTTTTTT.

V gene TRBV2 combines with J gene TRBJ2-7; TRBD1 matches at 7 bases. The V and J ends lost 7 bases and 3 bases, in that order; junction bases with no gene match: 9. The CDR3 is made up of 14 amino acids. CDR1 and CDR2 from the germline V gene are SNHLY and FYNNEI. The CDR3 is CASTKLGQSYEQYF. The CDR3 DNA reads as TGTGCCAGCACCAAATTGGGACAGAGCTACGAGCAGTACTTC.

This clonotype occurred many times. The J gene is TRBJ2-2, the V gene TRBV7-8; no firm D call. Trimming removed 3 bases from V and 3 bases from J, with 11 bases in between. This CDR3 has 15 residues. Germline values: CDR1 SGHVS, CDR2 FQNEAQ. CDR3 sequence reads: CASSFGRKDTGELFF. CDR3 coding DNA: TGTGCCAGCAGCTTCGGACGTAAGGACACCGGGGAGCTGTTTTTT.

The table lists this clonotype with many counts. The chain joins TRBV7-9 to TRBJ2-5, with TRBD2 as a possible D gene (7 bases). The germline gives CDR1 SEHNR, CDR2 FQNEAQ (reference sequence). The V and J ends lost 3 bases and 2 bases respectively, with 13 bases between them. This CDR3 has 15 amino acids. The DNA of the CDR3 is TGTGCCAGCAGCTTCAGGGGAGGGCCGCAAGAGACCCAGTACTTC. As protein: CASSFRGGPQETQYF.

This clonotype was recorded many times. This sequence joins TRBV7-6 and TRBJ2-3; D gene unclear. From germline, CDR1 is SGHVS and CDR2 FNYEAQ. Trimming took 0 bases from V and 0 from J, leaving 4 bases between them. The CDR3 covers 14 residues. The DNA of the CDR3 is TGTGCCAGCAGCTTAGCGCGGAGCACAGATACGCAGTATTTT. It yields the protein CASSLARSTDTQYF.

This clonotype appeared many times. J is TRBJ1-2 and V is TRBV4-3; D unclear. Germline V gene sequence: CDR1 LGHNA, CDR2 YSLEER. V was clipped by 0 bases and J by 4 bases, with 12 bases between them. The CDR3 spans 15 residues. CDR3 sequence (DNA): TGCGCCAGCAGCCAAGATCGCGGGGTCGCCTATGGCTACACCTTC. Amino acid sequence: CASSQDRGVAYGYTF.

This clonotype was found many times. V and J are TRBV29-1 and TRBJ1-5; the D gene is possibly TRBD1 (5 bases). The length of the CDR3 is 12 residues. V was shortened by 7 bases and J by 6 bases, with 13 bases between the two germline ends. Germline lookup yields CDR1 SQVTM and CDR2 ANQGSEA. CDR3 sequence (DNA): TGCAGCGCCCAGGGAGTTGGTCAGCCCCAGCATTTT. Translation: CSAQGVGQPQHF.

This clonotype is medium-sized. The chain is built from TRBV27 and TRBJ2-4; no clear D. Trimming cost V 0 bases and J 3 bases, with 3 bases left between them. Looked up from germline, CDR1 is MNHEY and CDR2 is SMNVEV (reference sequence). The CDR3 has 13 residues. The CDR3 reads CASSLSVKNIQYF. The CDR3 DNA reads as TGTGCCAGCAGTTTATCGGTCAAAAACATTCAGTACTTC.

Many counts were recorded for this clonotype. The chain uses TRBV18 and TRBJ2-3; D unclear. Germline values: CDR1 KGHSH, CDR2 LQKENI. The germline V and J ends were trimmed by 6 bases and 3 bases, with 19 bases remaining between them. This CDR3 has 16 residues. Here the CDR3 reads CASSPIYVTGTDTQYF. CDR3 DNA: TGTGCCAGCTCTCCTATTTATGTGACCGGAACAGATACGCAGTATTTT.

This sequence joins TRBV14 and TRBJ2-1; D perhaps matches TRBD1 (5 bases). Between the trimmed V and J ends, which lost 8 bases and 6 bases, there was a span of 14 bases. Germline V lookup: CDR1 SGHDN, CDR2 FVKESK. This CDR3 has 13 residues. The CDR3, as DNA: TGTGCCAGCTCCTCAGGGTACATCAATGAGCAGTTCTTC. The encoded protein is CASSSGYINEQFF.

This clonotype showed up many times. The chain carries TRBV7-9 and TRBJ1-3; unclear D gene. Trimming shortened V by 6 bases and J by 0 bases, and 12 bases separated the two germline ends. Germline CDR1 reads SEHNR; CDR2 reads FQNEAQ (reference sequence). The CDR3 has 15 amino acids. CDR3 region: CASRRDASSGNTIYF. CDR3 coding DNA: TGTGCCAGCAGAAGAGACGCGAGCTCTGGAAACACCATATATTTT.

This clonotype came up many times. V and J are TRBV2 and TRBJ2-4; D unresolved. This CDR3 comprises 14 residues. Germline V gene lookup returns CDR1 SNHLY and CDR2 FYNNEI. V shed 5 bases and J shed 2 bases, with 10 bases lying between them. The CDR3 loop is CASSRLWTKNIQYF. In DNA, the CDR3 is TGTGCCAGCAGTAGACTCTGGACCAAAAACATTCAGTACTTC.

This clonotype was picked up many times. CDR3 loop: CASSFPQLSYGYTF. In DNA form, the CDR3 reads TGTGCCAGCAGCTTCCCACAGCTGTCCTATGGCTACACCTTC. V and J are TRBV7-2 and TRBJ1-2; D is uncertain. V lost 3 bases and J lost 4, with 12 bases in between. The CDR3 spans 14 residues. Germline V lookup: CDR1 SGHTA, CDR2 FQGNSA.

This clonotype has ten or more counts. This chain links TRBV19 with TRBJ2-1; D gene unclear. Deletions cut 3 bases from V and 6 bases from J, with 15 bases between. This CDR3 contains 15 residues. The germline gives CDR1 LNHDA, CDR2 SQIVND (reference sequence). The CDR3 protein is CASSIGLVALNEQFF. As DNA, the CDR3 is TGTGCCAGTAGTATTGGGCTAGTTGCCCTCAATGAGCAGTTCTTC.

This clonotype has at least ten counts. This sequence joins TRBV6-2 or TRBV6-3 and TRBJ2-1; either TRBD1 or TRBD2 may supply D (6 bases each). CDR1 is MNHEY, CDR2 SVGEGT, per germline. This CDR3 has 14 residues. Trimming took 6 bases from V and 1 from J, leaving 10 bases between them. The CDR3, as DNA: TGTGCCAGCAGCTTAGGGGGGTCCTACAATGAGCAGTTCTTC. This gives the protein CASSLGGSYNEQFF.

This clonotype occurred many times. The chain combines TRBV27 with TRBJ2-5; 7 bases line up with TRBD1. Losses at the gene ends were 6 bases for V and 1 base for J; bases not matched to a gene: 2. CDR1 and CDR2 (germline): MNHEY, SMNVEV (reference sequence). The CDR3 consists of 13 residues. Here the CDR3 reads CASRGDSQETQYF. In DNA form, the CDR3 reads TGTGCCAGCAGGGGGGACAGCCAAGAGACCCAGTACTTC.

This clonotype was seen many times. The DNA for the CDR3 is TGTGCCACCAGCAGAGATTCAGGGGCTAATCTTGGGGCCCAGTACTTC. It translates to CATSRDSGANLGAQYF. The chain carries TRBV15 and TRBJ2-5, with D possibly being TRBD1 (6 bases). The CDR3 runs to 16 residues. With 0 bases removed from V and 9 bases from J, the gap between germline ends came to 20 bases. CDR1 and CDR2 from the germline V gene are LNHNV and YYDKDF (reference sequence).

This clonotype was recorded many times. CDR3 sequence (DNA): TGTGCCAGCAGCTTGGTGGCTAGCGGCCCCTACGAGCAGTACTTC. Residues: CASSLVASGPYEQYF. The rearrangement uses TRBV5-6 and TRBJ2-7, with 7 bases lining up with TRBD2. This CDR3 region has 15 residues. V lost 0 bases to trimming and J lost 2 bases; unmatched junction nucleotides: 5. CDR1 is SGHDT, CDR2 YYEEEE, per germline.

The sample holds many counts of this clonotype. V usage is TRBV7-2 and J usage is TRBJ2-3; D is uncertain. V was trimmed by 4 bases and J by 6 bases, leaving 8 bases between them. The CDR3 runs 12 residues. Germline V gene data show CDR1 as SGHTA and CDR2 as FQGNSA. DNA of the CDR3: TGTGCCAGCAGCTCACATACTGATACGCAGTATTTT. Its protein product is CASSSHTDTQYF.

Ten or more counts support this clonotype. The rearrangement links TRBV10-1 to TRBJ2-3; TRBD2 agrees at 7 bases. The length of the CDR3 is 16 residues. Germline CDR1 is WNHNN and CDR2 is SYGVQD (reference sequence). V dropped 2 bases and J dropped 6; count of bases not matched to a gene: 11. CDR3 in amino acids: CASSELPGGGMDTQYF. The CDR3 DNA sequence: TGCGCCAGCAGTGAGCTTCCGGGCGGGGGTATGGATACGCAGTATTTT.

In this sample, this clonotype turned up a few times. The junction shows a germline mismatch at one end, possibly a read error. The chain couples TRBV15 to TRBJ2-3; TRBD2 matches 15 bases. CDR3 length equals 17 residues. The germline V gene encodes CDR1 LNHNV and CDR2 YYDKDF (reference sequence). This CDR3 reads CTTFGLAGGTSTDTQYF. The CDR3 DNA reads TGTACCACCTTCGGACTAGCGGGGGGGACGAGCACAGATACGCAGTATTTT.

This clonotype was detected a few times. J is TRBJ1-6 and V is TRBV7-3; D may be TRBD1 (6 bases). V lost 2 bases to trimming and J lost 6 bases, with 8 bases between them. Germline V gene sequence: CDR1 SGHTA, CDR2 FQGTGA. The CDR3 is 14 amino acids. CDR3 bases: TGTGCCAGCAGCTTATTGGGGGCTAATTCACCCCTCCACTTT. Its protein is CASSLLGANSPLHF. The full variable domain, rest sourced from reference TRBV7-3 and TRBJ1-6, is GAGVSQTPSNKVTEKGKYVELRCDPISGHTALYWYRQSLGQGPEFLIYFQGTGAADDSGLPNDRFFAVRPEGSVSTLKIQRTERGDSAVYLCASSLLGANSPLHFGNGTRLTVT.

The CDR3 DNA sequence: TGTGCCAGCAGTTTTTATCAGGGCCCCTCCTACGAGCAGTACTTC. Residues: CASSFYQGPSYEQYF. V is TRBV12-3 or TRBV12-4 and J is TRBJ2-7; the D gene is possibly TRBD1 (5 bases). This CDR3 comprises 15 residues. Between the trimmed V and J ends, which lost 3 bases and 0 bases, there was a span of 12 bases.

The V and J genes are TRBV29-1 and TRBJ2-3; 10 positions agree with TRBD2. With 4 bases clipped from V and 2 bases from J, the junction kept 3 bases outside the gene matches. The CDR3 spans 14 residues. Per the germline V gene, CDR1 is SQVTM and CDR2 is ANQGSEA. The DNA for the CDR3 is TGCAGCGTTGCTAGCGGGGGAAACACAGATACGCAGTATTTT. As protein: CSVASGGNTDTQYF.

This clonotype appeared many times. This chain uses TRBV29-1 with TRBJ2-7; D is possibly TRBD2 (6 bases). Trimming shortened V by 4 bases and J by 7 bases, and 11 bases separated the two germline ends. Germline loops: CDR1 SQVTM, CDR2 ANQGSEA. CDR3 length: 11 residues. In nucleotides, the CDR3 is TGCAGCGTTGGGGGCGCGGGGGAGCAGTACTTC. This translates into CSVGGAGEQYF.

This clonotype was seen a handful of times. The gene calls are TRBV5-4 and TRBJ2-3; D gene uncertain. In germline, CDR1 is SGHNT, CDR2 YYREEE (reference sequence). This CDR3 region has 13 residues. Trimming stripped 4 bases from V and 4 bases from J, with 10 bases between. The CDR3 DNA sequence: TGTGCCAGCAGCCAGACAAGGGCAGATACGCAGTATTTT. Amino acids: CASSQTRADTQYF.